The T cell receptor (beta chain) under discussion was sequenced for a study of T cell repertoires in cytomegalovirus infection. Whole-study context: Both a matching HLA type and CMV infection were indicated by public TCR beta signatures. Study-level points and caveats: Pooled public TCR beta family frequency picked out CMV carriers with the relevant HLA. Dominating the ex vivo response were HLA-C-restricted CMV-specific TCR beta clonotypes.

In this sample, this clonotype turned up many times. The antigen remains undetermined. TCRdb fed the reads into MiXCR, producing one record per CDR3 protein. The table includes a few hundred thousand distinct CDR3 sequences, around 8.7% detected once. The CDR3 has 17 amino acids. Per the germline V gene, CDR1 is MNHEY and CDR2 is SVGEGT. Trimming removed 6 bases from V and 3 bases from J; junction bases left unmatched: 16. V gene TRBV6-2 or TRBV6-3 combines with J gene TRBJ1-1; 7 bases fit TRBD1. The specimen sequenced was PBMCs. The receptor comes from a human donor in good health (CMV status not recorded). Some clones in this sample may be carry-over from other donors' samples. The CDR3: CASRPLDRVQRDTEAFF. Here the CDR3 DNA reads TGTGCCAGCAGACCTCTCGACAGGGTGCAGCGAGACACTGAAGCTTTCTTT.